Following are 5 T cell receptor beta chains from one sample sequenced in a study of vaccination effects on CD4 cells after COVID-19. Their target antigens are unknown. The assay was immunoSEQ multiplex PCR, and TCRdb's table has in-frame clones only and misses some. The table records tens of thousands of clones, 60% to 80% of them present only once. Pools of viral peptides were used by the ViraFEST assay to expand antigen-specific CD4+ T cells ahead of sequencing. Subsequent to about 10 days of culture, CD4+ T cells were isolated. The vaccine recipients had no prior SARS-CoV-2 infection, with negative nucleocapsid antibodies. The specimen comprised CD4+ T cells from PBMCs cultured with HCoV-OC43 spike peptides, sampled before COVID-19 vaccination. Indicated subset: HCoV-OC43 spike overlapping peptide pool stimulation. Receptors were obtained from a human donor who received a COVID-19 vaccine.

The chain carries TRBV7-2 and TRBJ2-7; 7 bases are shared with TRBD1. Unmatched junction bases numbered 4, after V lost 3 bases and J lost 2 bases. This CDR3 comprises 14 residues. Germline-derived CDR1 and CDR2 are SGHTA and FQGNSA. The CDR3 region is CASSLNRGPYEQYF. For the CDR3, the DNA is TGTGCCAGCAGCTTGAACAGGGGCCCCTACGAGCAGTACTTC.

CDR3 nucleotide sequence: TGTGCCAGCACGACAGGGTTTACCGGGGAGCTGTTTTTT. It encodes CASTTGFTGELFF. The rearrangement joins TRBV21-1 to TRBJ2-2; the table assigns TRBD1, which was not confirmed against the DNA. TRBV21-1 is assigned pseudogene status. The CDR3 length is 13 residues.

The chain recombines TRBV10-1 with TRBJ2-5; D may correspond to TRBD1 or TRBD2 (5 bases each). CDR1 and CDR2 (germline): WNHNN, SYGVQD (reference sequence). The CDR3 has 14 amino acids. Trimming took 3 bases from V and 2 from J, leaving 10 bases between them. In DNA form, the CDR3 reads TGCGCCAGCAGTGATGGGGGATCTCAAGAGACCCAGTACTTC. Translation gives CASSDGGSQETQYF.

Only one count was recorded for this clone. The rearrangement links TRBV11-3 to TRBJ2-2, with D tentatively TRBD2 (6 bases). V lost 1 base, J lost 2 bases, and 11 bases lay in between. CDR1 SGHNT and CDR2 YENEEA come from the germline V gene. The CDR3 is 16 residues long. The CDR3: CASSLGGADNTGELFF. The DNA of the CDR3 is TGTGCCAGCAGCTTAGGCGGGGCTGATAACACCGGGGAGCTGTTTTTT.

This clone showed up just a few times. This sequence joins TRBV27 and TRBJ2-1; D tentatively reads TRBD1 or TRBD2 (6 bases each). The germline V gene has CDR1 MNHEY and CDR2 SMNVEV (reference sequence). Trimming cost V 7 bases and J 7 bases, with 14 bases left between them. The CDR3 runs to 13 residues. CDR3 in DNA: TGTGCCAGCAAGGGGGGCGTAGAAAATGAGCAGTTCTTC. This gives the protein CASKGGVENEQFF.